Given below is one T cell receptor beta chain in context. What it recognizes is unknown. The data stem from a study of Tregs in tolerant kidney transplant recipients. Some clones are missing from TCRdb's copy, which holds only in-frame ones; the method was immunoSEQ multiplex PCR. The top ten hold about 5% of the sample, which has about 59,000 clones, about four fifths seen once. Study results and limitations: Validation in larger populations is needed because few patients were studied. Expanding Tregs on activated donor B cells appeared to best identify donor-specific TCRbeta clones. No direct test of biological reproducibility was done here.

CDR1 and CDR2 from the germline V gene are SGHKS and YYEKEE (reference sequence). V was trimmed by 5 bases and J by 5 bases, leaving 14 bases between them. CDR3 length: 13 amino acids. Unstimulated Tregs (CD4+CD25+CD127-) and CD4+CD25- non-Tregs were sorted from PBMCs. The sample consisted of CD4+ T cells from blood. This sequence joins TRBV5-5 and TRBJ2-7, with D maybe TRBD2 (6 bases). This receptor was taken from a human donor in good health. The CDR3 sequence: CASSYGGVHEQYF. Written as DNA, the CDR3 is TGTGCCAGCAGTTATGGCGGGGTCCACGAGCAGTACTTC.